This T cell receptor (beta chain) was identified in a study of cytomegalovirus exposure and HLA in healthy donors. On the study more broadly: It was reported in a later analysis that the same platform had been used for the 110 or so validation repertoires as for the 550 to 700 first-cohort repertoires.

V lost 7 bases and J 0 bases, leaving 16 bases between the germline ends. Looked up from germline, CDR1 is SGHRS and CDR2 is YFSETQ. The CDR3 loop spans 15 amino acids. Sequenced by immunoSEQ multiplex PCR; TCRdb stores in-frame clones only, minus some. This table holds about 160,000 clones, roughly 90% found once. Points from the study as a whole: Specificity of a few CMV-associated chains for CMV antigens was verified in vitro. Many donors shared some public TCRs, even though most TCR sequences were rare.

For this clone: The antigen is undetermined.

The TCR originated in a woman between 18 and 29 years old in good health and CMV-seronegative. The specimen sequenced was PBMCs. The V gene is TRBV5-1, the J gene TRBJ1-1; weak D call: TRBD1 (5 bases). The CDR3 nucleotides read TGCGCCAGCCGGAGCCTGGGGGGAGTGAACACTGAAGCTTTCTTT. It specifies CASRSLGGVNTEAFF.